The 6 T cell receptor beta chains below were found in one sample sequenced in a study of control samples from healthy donors and cancer patients. Sequencing was performed with immunoSEQ multiplex PCR; in TCRdb, only in-frame clones are kept and a portion is missing. The sample records around 93,000 clones, 88% being singletons. Sequencing used blood. Source of these receptors: a man younger than 45 in good health.

CDR3: CAIRLGEQYF. The CDR3 DNA follows: TGTGCCATCCGCTTAGGCGAGCAGTACTTC. V gene TRBV7-2 combines with J gene TRBJ2-7; D is unclear. Germline values: CDR1 SGHTA, CDR2 FQGNSA. The CDR3 loop spans 10 amino acids. V was clipped by 10 bases and J by 6 bases, with 10 bases between them.

V gene TRBV5-6 combines with J gene TRBJ2-1, with D maybe TRBD1 (6 bases). This CDR3 contains 12 residues. With 3 bases removed from V and 7 bases from J, the gap between germline ends came to 8 bases. Germline V gives CDR1 SGHDT, CDR2 YYEEEE. DNA for the CDR3: TGTGCCAGCAGCTGGGGGCAGAATGAGCAGTTCTTC. It yields the protein CASSWGQNEQFF.

The rearrangement links TRBV5-4 to TRBJ2-1; maybe TRBD1 (6 bases). Germline values: CDR1 SGHNT, CDR2 YYREEE (reference sequence). V lost 3 bases and J 7 bases, leaving 11 bases between the germline ends. The CDR3 length is 13 residues. The CDR3 sequence: CASSWNRENEQFF. CDR3 nucleotide sequence: TGTGCCAGCAGCTGGAACAGGGAGAATGAGCAGTTCTTC.

This sequence joins TRBV25-1 and TRBJ1-2; 7 nucleotides agree with TRBD1. V was clipped by 1 base and J by 3 bases; unmatched bases: 8. The length of the CDR3 is 16 residues. Germline values: CDR1 MGHDK, CDR2 SYGVNS. In DNA, the CDR3 is TGTGCCAGCAGTGAATGGAGGACAGGTGGGGACTATGGCTACACCTTC. The encoded protein is CASSEWRTGGDYGYTF.

This clone was seen more than once but under ten times. This chain joins TRBV11-2 and TRBJ2-4, with a possible D match to TRBD2 (7 bases). This CDR3 has 13 amino acids. Trimming cost V 5 bases and J 5 bases, with 10 bases left between them. CDR1 and CDR2 from the germline V gene are SGHAT and FQNNGV. The DNA of the CDR3 is TGTGCCAGCAGCGGGGGGGCTGAAAACATTCAGTACTTC. Translation: CASSGGAENIQYF.

The rearrangement joins TRBV27 to TRBJ2-7; 8 nucleotides agree with TRBD1. The CDR3 sequence is 14 residues long. The germline gives CDR1 MNHEY, CDR2 SMNVEV (reference sequence). Trimming at V came to 5 bases and at J to 2 bases, leaving 5 bases not matched to a gene. Written as DNA, the CDR3 is TGTGCCAGCAGTCAGAGGACAGGGACCTACGAGCAGTACTTC. Encoded protein: CASSQRTGTYEQYF.